Listed below are T cell receptor beta chains from one sample, sequenced in a study of T cells in Graves' hyperthyroidism and ophthalmopathy. TCRdb re-called the multiplex PCR reads with MiXCR, one entry per CDR3 protein. The table has over 200,000 distinct CDR3 sequences, about 15% seen once. The sequenced material came from blood. Source of these receptors: a woman aged 40 to 55 with Graves' hyperthyroidism that later progressed to Graves' ophthalmopathy. Both conserved end residues are part of each CDR3.

v_call	cdr3_aa
TRBV19	CASNRIDRAGEAFF
TRBV10-3	CAISAGSGEYSYNEQFF
TRBV6-5	CASILLAQNTGELFF
TRBV15	CATSRFRGGPNYGYTF
TRBV6-4	CASSEEGNSSPLHF
TRBV7-9	CASSSRGSIDEQFF
TRBV18	CASSPSEGQPQHF
TRBV12-3/TRBV12-4	CASSPRRTSNWQTQYF
TRBV2	CASSEWTSGRDTQYF
TRBV30	CAWSVSRVWNTGELFF
TRBV7-9	CASSEGSANTEAFF
TRBV6-6	CASSYSWGQTGDGELFF
TRBV12-3/TRBV12-4	CASSLGPGVFTGELFF
TRBV27	CASSFGAHSYEQYF
TRBV20-1	CSARDLSDTEAFF
TRBV3-1	CASSQVGAGMNTEAFF
TRBV12-3/TRBV12-4	CATSRGGVYTEAFF
TRBV29-1	CSVARGTGNYEQYF
TRBV5-1	CASSLGHGGYEQYF
TRBV7-2	CASSWDRGAYSSYNEQFF
TRBV7-9	CASSLWESGANVLTF
TRBV29-1	CSVVLGLAGGPYTGELFF
TRBV5-1	CASSPDGLNTEAFF
TRBV4-1	CASSQGGSGAYNEQFF
TRBV19	CASSIMQASYNEQFF
TRBV5-1	CASSLRPETQYF
TRBV5-6	CASSLFFQGIYGYTF
TRBV19	CASSTDSYLGSEQYF
TRBV11-2	CASSLISSGSYEQYF
TRBV29-1	CSVIGTDGNTIYF
TRBV29-1	CSAPSRTNNEQFF
TRBV20-1	CSARSQAAGQSYEQYF
TRBV20-1	CSAGRRENSPLHF
TRBV10-2	CASRGGQGSYEQYF
TRBV28	CASLAYEDNRTPHNNEQFF
TRBV20-1	CSARDETGLGETQYF
TRBV28	CASSFSGSGGGNQPQHF
TRBV20-1	CSAGAPMVTTGELFF
TRBV20-1	CSVNQGQETQYF
TRBV20-1	CSALPWDRTRVNTEAFF
TRBV7-8	CASRSGGADYQPQHF
TRBV12-3/TRBV12-4	CASTRAVNTEAFF
TRBV12-3/TRBV12-4	CASSLRDEKLFF
TRBV7-9	CASSLSLAPGQAYF
TRBV29-1	CSAARAYEQYF
TRBV11-1	CASSLLGNLDSPLHF
TRBV5-5	CASRPTGTGYTQYF
TRBV6-1	CASRDYQMNTEAFF
TRBV12-3/TRBV12-4	CASSFRGEGANTGELFF
TRBV12-3/TRBV12-4	CASSLESGNTGELFF
TRBV10-1	CASSESGISTDTQYF
TRBV19	CASSISGSTDTQYF
TRBV11-2	CASSLEPNTEAFF
TRBV7-8	CASSLARLTRPNTGELFF